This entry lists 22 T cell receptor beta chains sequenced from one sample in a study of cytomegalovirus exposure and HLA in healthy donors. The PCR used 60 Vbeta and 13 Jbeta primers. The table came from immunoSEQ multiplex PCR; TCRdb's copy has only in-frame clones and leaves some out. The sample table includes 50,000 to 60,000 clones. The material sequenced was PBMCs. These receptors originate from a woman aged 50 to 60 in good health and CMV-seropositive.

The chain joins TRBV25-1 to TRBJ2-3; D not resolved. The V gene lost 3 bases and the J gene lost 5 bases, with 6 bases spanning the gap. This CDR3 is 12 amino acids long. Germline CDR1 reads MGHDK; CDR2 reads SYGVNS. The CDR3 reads CASSDAGDTQYF. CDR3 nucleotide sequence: TGTGCCAGCAGTGACGCAGGAGATACGCAGTATTTT. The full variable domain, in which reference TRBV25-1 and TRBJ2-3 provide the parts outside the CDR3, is EADIYQTPRYLVIGTGKKITLECSQTMGHDKMYWYQQDPGMELHLIHYSYGVNSTEKGDLSSESTVSRIRTEHFPLTLESARPSHTSQYLCASSDAGDTQYFGPGTRLTVL.

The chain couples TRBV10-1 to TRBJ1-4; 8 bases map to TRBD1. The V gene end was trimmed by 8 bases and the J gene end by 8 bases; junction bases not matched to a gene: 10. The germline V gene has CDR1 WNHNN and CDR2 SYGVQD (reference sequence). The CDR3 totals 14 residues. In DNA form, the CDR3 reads TGCGCCAGCGCCGCCGGGACAGGTGACGAAAAACTGTTTTTT. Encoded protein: CASAAGTGDEKLFF.

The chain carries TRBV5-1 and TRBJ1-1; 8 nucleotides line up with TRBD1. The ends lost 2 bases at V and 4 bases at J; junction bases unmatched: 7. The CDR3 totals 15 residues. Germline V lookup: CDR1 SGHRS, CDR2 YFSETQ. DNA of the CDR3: TGCGCCAGCAGCTTAGCGGACAGGGTAGTCACTGAAGCTTTCTTT. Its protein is CASSLADRVVTEAFF. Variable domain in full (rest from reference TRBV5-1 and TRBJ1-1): KAGVTQTPRYLIKTRGQQVTLSCSPISGHRSVSWYQQTPGQGLQFLFEYFSETQRNKGNFPGRFSGRQFSNSRSEMNVSTLELGDSALYLCASSLADRVVTEAFFGQGTRLTVV.

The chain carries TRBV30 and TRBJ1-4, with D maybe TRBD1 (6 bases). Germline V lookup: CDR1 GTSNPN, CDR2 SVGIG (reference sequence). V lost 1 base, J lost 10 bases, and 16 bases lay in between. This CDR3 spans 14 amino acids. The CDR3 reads CAWSGGQRHVKLFF. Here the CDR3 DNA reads TGTGCCTGGAGTGGCGGACAGAGGCATGTAAAACTGTTTTTT.

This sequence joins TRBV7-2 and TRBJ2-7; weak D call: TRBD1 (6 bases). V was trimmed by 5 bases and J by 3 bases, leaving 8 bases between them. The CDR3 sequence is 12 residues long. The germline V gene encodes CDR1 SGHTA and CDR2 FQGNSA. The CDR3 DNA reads TGTGCCAGCAGCCTACAGGGCTACGAGCAGTACTTC. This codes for CASSLQGYEQYF.

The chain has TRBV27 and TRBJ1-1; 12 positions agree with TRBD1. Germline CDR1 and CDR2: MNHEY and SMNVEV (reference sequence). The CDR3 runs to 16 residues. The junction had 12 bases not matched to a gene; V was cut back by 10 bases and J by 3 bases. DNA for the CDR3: TGTGCCAAACCCACCGGGACAGGGGGCTTTGACACTGAAGCTTTCTTT. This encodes CAKPTGTGGFDTEAFF.

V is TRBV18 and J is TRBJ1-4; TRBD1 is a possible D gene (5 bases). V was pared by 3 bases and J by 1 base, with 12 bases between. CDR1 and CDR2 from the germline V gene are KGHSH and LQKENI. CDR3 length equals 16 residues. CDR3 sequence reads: CASSPRGGGTNEKLFF. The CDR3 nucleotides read TGTGCCAGCTCACCCCGTGGGGGGGGAACTAATGAAAAACTGTTTTTT.

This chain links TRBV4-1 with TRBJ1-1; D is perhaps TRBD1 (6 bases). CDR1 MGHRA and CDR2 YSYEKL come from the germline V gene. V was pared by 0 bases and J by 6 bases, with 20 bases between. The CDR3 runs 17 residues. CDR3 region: CASSQDHAPYRASEAFF. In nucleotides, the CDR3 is TGCGCCAGCAGCCAAGATCACGCCCCCTACAGGGCATCTGAAGCTTTCTTT.

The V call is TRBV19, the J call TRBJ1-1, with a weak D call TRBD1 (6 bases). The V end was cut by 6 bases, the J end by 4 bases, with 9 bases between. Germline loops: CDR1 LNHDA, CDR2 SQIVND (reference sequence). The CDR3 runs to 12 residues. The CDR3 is CASRAQGTEAFF. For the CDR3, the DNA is TGTGCCAGTAGGGCACAGGGCACTGAAGCTTTCTTT.

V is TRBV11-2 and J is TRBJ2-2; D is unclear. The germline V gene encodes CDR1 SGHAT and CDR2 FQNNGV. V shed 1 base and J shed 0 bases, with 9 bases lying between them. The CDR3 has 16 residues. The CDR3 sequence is CASSLVGRANTGELFF. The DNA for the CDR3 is TGTGCCAGCAGCTTAGTGGGCAGAGCGAACACCGGGGAGCTGTTTTTT.

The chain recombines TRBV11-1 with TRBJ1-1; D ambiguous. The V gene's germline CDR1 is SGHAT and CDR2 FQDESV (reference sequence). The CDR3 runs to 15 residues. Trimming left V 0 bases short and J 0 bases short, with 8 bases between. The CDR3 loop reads CASSLARELNTEAFF. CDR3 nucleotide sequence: TGTGCCAGCAGCTTAGCCCGGGAGCTGAACACTGAAGCTTTCTTT.

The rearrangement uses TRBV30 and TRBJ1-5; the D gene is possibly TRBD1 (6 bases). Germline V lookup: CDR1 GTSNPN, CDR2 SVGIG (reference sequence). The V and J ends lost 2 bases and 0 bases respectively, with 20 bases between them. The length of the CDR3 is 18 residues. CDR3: CAWSLGTRNYYSNQPQHF. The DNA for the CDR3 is TGTGCCTGGAGTCTCGGGACACGGAACTACTATAGCAATCAGCCCCAGCATTTT.

Here the CDR3 DNA reads TGTGCCAGCAGCTTAGTGGTAGCGGGGGTTACGCAGTATTTT. Translation gives CASSLVVAGVTQYF. This chain connects TRBV7-9 to TRBJ2-3; 9 bases line up with TRBD2. This CDR3 contains 14 residues. The germline V gene encodes CDR1 SEHNR and CDR2 FQNEAQ (reference sequence). V was pared by 1 base and J by 8 bases, with 4 bases of the junction left unmatched.

CDR3 region: CASSLFNEQYF. The CDR3 bases are TGTGCCAGCAGTTTGTTTAACGAGCAGTACTTC. The V and J genes are TRBV28 and TRBJ2-7; D is unclear. V gave up 3 bases and J gave up 5 bases, with 5 bases separating them. Per germline, CDR1 MDHEN and CDR2 SYDVKM. CDR3 size: 11 residues.

Here the CDR3 DNA reads TGTGCCAGCAGCCAACCTACAGAGTTTAAGCAGTTCTTC. As protein: CASSQPTEFKQFF. The rearrangement uses TRBV16 and TRBJ2-1, with D unresolved. The germline V and J ends were trimmed by 2 bases and 11 bases, with 13 bases remaining between them. CDR3 size: 13 residues. Germline-derived CDR1 and CDR2 are KGHSY and FQNENV.

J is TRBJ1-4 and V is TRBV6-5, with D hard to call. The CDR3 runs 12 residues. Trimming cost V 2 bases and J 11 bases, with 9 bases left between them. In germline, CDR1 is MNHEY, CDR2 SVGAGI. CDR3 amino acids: CASSYATGKLFF. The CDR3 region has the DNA TGTGCCAGCAGTTACGCCACGGGGAAACTGTTTTTT.

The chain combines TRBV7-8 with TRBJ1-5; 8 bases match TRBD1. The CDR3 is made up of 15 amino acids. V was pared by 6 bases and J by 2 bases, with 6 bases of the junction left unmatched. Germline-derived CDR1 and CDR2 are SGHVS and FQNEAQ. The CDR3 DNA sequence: TGTGCCAGCAGAATCACAGGGGGACGCAATCAGCCCCAGCATTTT. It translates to CASRITGGRNQPQHF.

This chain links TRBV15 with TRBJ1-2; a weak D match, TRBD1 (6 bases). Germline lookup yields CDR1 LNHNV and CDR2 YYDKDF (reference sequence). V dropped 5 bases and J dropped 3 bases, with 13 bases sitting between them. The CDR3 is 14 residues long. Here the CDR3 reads CATSRGGRDYGYTF. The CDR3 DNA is TGTGCCACCAGCCGGGGGGGCAGGGACTATGGCTACACCTTC.

The CDR3 nucleotides are TGTGCCAGCAGGCGTCGACAGGCAAATAATGAAAAACTGTTTTTT. Its protein product is CASRRRQANNEKLFF. V gene TRBV28 combines with J gene TRBJ1-4; D might be TRBD1 (6 bases). The germline V gene encodes CDR1 MDHEN and CDR2 SYDVKM. The CDR3 contains 15 residues. V lost 6 bases to trimming and J lost 4 bases, with 15 bases between them.

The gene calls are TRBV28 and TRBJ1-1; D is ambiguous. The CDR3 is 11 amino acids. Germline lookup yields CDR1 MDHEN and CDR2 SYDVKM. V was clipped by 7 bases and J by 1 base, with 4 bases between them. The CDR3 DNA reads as TGTGCCAGCATCTCGAACACTGAAGCTTTCTTT. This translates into CASISNTEAFF. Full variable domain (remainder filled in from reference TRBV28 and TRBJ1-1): DVKVTQSSRYLVKRTGEKVFLECVQDMDHENMFWYRQDPGLGLRLIYFSYDVKMKEKGDIPEGYSVSREKKERFSLILESASTNQTSMYLCASISNTEAFFGQGTRLTVV.

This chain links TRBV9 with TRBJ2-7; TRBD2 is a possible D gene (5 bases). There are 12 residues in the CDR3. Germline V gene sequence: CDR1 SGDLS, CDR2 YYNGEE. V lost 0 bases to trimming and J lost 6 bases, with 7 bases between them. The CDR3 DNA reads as TGTGCCAGCAGCGTAGTTGGAGGCGAGCAGTACTTC. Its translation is CASSVVGGEQYF.

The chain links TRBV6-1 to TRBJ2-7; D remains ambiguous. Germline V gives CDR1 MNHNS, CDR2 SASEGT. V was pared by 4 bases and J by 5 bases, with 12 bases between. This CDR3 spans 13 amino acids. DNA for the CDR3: TGTGCCAGCAGTGGAACACGTCTCCACGAGCAGTACTTC. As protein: CASSGTRLHEQYF.